The 22 T cell receptor beta chains below come from one sample, sequenced in a study of T cells expressing NK-cell markers. No DNA is given; TCRdb re-called the 5' RACE reads and lists each CDR3 protein once. This repertoire includes around 550,000 distinct CDR3 sequences. The sample was blood T cells: a sorted CD56 or NKG2C T cell subset, CD4+ or CD8+ T cells, or bulk PBMC T cells (not recorded which). The receptors were gathered from a man aged 18 to 29 in good health.

The chain is built from TRBV20-1 and TRBJ2-3; TCRdb reports TRBD1, a call that lacks DNA to check it against. The CDR3 contains 14 residues. CDR1 is DFQATT, CDR2 SNEGSKA, per germline (reference sequence). This CDR3 is CGVPMGERTDTQYF.

The chain recombines TRBV20-1 with TRBJ2-5; TCRdb reports TRBD2, a call that lacks DNA to check it against. This CDR3 is 17 amino acids long. Germline CDR1 is DFQATT and CDR2 is SNEGSKA (reference sequence). This chain's CDR3 is CSARDLPRGRHQETQYF.

The CDR3 sequence is CSARDLGQAGNTIYF. V is TRBV20-1 and J is TRBJ1-3; TCRdb's D gene call, TRBD1, goes unchecked for lack of DNA. The V gene's germline CDR1 is DFQATT and CDR2 SNEGSKA (reference sequence). This CDR3 spans 15 amino acids.

The J gene is TRBJ2-3, the V gene TRBV19. The germline gives CDR1 LNHDA, CDR2 SQIVND (reference sequence). The CDR3 has 15 amino acids. The CDR3 loop is CASSIGMRTTDTQYF.

V usage is TRBV13 and J usage is TRBJ1-1; with no DNA, the TCRdb D assignment of TRBD1 cannot be verified. Germline assignment: CDR1 PRHDT and CDR2 FYEKMQ (reference sequence). The CDR3 is made up of 13 amino acids. Here the CDR3 reads CASSGGALTEAFF.

This chain connects TRBV20-1 to TRBJ2-3. Germline values: CDR1 DFQATT, CDR2 SNEGSKA (reference sequence). The CDR3 spans 12 residues. CDR3 sequence: CSARDDGYTQYF.

The V gene is TRBV4-1, the J gene TRBJ1-2. Looked up from germline, CDR1 is MGHRA and CDR2 is YSYEKL. The CDR3 extends over 15 amino acids. CDR3 amino acids: CASSQEGRKKYGYTF.

The genes are TRBV25-1 and TRBJ2-7. The CDR3 has 11 residues. CDR1 and CDR2 (germline): MGHDK, SYGVNS. The CDR3: CASSAAYEQYF.

The chain has TRBV25-1 and TRBJ2-1. The CDR3 loop spans 11 amino acids. Germline loops: CDR1 MGHDK, CDR2 SYGVNS. CDR3 protein: CASSENQWQFF.

CDR3 amino acids: CASRLRSGKVYNEQFF. The chain has TRBV5-1 and TRBJ2-1. Germline values: CDR1 SGHRS, CDR2 YFSETQ. CDR3 length: 16 residues. The complete variable domain, with remaining parts taken from reference TRBV5-1 and TRBJ2-1, reads KAGVTQTPRYLIKTRGQQVTLSCSPISGHRSVSWYQQTPGQGLQFLFEYFSETQRNKGNFPGRFSGRQFSNSRSEMNVSTLELGDSALYLCASRLRSGKVYNEQFFGPGTRLTVL.

The chain joins TRBV5-1 to TRBJ2-3. Germline CDR1 SGHRS, CDR2 YFSETQ. The CDR3 is 16 residues long. This CDR3 reads CASSLSLSTSTDTQYF.

This chain links TRBV12-3 or TRBV12-4 with TRBJ1-2. This CDR3 is built from 15 residues. This chain's CDR3 is CASTITGTPTKGYTF.

Here the CDR3 reads CASSQWEAANTGELFF. This chain uses TRBV4-3 with TRBJ2-2; TCRdb returns TRBD2, unconfirmable since there is no DNA. Germline V CDR1 and CDR2: LGHNA, YSLEER. The CDR3 is 16 residues long.

The chain carries TRBV9 and TRBJ2-6. Germline assignment: CDR1 SGDLS and CDR2 YYNGEE. The CDR3 extends over 13 amino acids. CDR3 sequence reads: CASAPPGANVLTF.

The chain employs TRBV3-1 and TRBJ2-1; TCRdb's D gene call, TRBD2, goes unchecked for lack of DNA. The CDR3 consists of 20 residues. Germline lookup yields CDR1 LGHDT and CDR2 YNNKEL (reference sequence). CDR3 amino acids: CASSQVVAGATSVIVNEQFF.

The J gene is TRBJ2-1, the V gene TRBV3-1; TCRdb's assignment of TRBD2 cannot be checked, as there is no DNA. The length of the CDR3 is 16 residues. Germline-derived CDR1 and CDR2 are LGHDT and YNNKEL (reference sequence). Here the CDR3 reads CASSQDPGLGDNEQFF.

V and J are TRBV20-1 and TRBJ2-7; absent DNA, TCRdb's TRBD2 call cannot be checked. CDR1 and CDR2 from the germline V gene are DFQATT and SNEGSKA (reference sequence). This CDR3 has 17 amino acids. CDR3 in amino acids: CSASSRLTGGPSYEQYF.

The chain recombines TRBV20-1 with TRBJ1-4; TCRdb lists TRBD1, though no DNA is available to test this call. Looked up from germline, CDR1 is DFQATT and CDR2 is SNEGSKA (reference sequence). The CDR3 consists of 15 residues. CDR3 in amino acids: CSARTDSATNEKLFF.

V is TRBV6-1 and J is TRBJ1-1; no DNA is available, so the TRBD1 call from TCRdb remains unchecked. Germline V gene sequence: CDR1 MNHNS, CDR2 SASEGT. The CDR3 is made up of 15 amino acids. The CDR3 protein is CASSAIRDRGTEAFF.

The chain links TRBV20-1 to TRBJ2-7; TCRdb lists TRBD2, though no DNA is available to test this call. Germline V gene data show CDR1 as DFQATT and CDR2 as SNEGSKA (reference sequence). The length of the CDR3 is 17 residues. This CDR3 is CSARAARGTTKSYEQYF.

The chain recombines TRBV4-3 with TRBJ2-3; TCRdb's D call of TRBD1 is untestable without DNA. The V gene's germline CDR1 is LGHNA and CDR2 YSLEER. The CDR3 covers 16 residues. The CDR3 spells CASSPVGRESADTQYF.

This sequence joins TRBV12-3 or TRBV12-4 and TRBJ2-2. The CDR3 totals 16 residues. CDR3 residues: CASSTSVALNTGELFF.